Given below is one TCR beta chain in context. This sample was taken from a study of blood T cell repertoires in COVID-19. Study as a whole: Samples taken during acute and convalescent COVID-19 were collected in the United States, Italy and Spain. In each case, the material was cDNA or gDNA derived from T cells, B-cell-depleted T cells, or PBMCs.

Clinical history reported by participants formed the basis on which cohorts were assigned. Libraries were prepared by immunoSEQ multiplex PCR; TCRdb keeps only in-frame clonotypes and omits some of them. The table lists approximately 180,000 clones, roughly 89% of them singletons, with 2% to 2.5% in the top ten. Trimming took 4 bases from V and 0 from J; bases not matched to a gene: 17. CDR3 length: 20 amino acids. Germline CDR1 is LGHNA and CDR2 is YSLEER. This receptor was obtained from a woman in her forties with acute COVID-19. This sequence joins TRBV4-3 and TRBJ2-1; 8 bases line up with TRBD2. The sample taken for sequencing was PBMCs or T cells enriched from blood (not recorded which). In nucleotides, the CDR3 is TGCGCCAGCAGCCCTTATGCCGGGACTAGTCTCTCGGGCTCCTACAATGAGCAGTTCTTC. Translation gives CASSPYAGTSLSGSYNEQFF.